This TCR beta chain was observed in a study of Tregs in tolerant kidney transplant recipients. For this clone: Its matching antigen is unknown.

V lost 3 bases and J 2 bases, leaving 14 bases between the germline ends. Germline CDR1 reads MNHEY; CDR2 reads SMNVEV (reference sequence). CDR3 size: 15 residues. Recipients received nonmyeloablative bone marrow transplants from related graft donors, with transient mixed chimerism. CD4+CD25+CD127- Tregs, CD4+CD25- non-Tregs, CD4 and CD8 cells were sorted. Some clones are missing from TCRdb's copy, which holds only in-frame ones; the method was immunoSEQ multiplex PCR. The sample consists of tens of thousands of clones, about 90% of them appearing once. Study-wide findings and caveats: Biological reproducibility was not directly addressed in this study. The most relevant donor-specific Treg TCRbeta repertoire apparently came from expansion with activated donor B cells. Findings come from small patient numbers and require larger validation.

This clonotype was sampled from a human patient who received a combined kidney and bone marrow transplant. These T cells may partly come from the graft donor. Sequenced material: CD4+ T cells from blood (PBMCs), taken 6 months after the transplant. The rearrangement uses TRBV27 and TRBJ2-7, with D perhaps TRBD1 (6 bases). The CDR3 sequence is CASSFSWAGAYEQYF. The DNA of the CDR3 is TGTGCCAGCAGTTTTAGTTGGGCAGGGGCCTACGAGCAGTACTTC.